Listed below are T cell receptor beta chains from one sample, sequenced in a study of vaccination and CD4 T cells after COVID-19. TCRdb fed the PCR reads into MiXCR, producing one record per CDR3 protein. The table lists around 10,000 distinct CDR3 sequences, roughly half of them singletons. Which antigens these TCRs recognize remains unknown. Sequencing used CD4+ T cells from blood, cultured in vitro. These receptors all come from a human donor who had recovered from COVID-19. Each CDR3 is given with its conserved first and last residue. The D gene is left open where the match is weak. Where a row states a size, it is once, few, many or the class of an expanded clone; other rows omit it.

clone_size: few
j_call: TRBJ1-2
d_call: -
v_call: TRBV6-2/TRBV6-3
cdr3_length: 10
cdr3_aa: CASSDFGYTF
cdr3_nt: TGTGCCAGCAGTGATTTTGGCTACACCTTC

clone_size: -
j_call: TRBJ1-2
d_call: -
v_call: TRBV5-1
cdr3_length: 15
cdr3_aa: CASSLGRGLGYGYTF
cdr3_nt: TGCGCCAGCAGCTTGGGGCGGGGGCTAGGCTATGGCTACACCTTC

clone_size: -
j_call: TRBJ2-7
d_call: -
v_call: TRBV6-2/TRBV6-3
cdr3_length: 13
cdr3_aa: CASSQSPFYEQYF
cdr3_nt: TGTGCCAGCAGTCAATCTCCATTCTACGAGCAGTACTTC

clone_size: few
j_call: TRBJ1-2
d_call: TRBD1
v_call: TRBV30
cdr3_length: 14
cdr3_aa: CAWSVPGGFYGYTF
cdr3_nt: TGTGCCTGGAGTGTGCCAGGGGGCTTTTATGGCTACACCTTC

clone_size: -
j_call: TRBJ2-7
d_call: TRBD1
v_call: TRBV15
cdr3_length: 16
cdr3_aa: CATSRDRGTGSYEQYF
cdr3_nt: TGTGCCACCAGCAGAGATCGCGGGACAGGGTCTTACGAGCAGTACTTC

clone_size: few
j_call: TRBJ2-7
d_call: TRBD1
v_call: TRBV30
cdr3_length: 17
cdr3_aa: CAWSVAGNRGASYEQYF
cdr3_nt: TGTGCCTGGAGTGTTGCTGGGAACAGGGGGGCGTCCTACGAGCAGTACTTC

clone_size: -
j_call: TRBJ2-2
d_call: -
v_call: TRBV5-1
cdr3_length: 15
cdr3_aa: CASSLATSRTGELFF
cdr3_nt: TGCGCCAGCAGCTTGGCTACTAGCCGGACCGGGGAGCTGTTTTTT

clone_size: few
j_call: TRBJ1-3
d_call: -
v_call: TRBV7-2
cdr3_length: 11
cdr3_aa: CATNSGNTIYF
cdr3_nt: TGTGCCACTAACTCTGGAAACACCATATATTTT

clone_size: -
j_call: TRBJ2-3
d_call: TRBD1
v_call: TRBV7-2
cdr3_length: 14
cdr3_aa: CASSSTTGADTQYF
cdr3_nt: TGTGCCAGCAGCTCAACTACAGGGGCTGATACGCAGTATTTT

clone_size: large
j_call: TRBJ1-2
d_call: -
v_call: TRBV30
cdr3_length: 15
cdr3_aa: CAWSGRVSANYGYTF
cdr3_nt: TGTGCCTGGAGTGGCAGGGTTTCGGCTAACTATGGCTACACCTTC

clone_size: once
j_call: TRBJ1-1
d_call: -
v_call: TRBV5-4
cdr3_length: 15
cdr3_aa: CASSFLTVTNTEAFF
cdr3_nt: TGTGCCAGCAGCTTTCTGACAGTTACTAACACTGAAGCTTTCTTT

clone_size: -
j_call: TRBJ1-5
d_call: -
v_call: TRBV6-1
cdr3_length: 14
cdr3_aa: CASSEGGWLWPQHF
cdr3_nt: TGTGCCAGCAGTGAAGGCGGGTGGTTGTGGCCCCAGCATTTT

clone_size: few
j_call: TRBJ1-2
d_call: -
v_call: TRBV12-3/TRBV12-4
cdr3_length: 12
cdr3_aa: CASSLGAGGYTF
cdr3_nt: TGTGCCAGCAGTTTGGGGGCAGGCGGCTACACCTTC

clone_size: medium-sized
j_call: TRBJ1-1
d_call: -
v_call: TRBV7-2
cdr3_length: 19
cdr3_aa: CASSLRRLQAGESRTEAFF
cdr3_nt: TGTGCCAGCAGCTTAAGAAGGTTACAGGCAGGGGAAAGTCGCACTGAAGCTTTCTTT

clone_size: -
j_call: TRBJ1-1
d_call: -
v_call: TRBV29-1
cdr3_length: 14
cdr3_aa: CSVVFPQTNTEAFF
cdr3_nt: TGCAGCGTTGTCTTCCCGCAGACTAACACTGAAGCTTTCTTT

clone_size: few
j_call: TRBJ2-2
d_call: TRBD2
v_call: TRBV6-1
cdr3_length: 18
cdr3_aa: CASSGWLAGGPNTGELFF
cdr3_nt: TGTGCCAGCAGTGGGTGGCTAGCGGGAGGCCCGAACACCGGGGAGCTGTTTTTT

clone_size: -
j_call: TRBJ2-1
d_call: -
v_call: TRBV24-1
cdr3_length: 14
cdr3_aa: CATSDLRTDSEQFF
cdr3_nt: TGTGCCACCAGTGATTTAAGGACAGACAGTGAGCAGTTCTTC

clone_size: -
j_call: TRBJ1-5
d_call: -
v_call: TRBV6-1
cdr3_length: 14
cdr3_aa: CASSDRRDGQPQHF
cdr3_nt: TGTGCCAGCAGTGACCGGAGGGACGGGCAGCCCCAGCATTTT

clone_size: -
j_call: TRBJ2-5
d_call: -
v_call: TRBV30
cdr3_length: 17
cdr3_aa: CAWSVGVLGSSKETQYF
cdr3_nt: TGTGCCTGGAGTGTTGGTGTTCTTGGCAGCTCCAAGGAGACCCAGTACTTC

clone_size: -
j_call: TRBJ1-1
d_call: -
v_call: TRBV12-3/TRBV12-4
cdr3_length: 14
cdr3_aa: CASSLAGGAGEAFF
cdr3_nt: TGTGCCAGCAGTTTAGCCGGGGGCGCGGGAGAAGCTTTCTTT

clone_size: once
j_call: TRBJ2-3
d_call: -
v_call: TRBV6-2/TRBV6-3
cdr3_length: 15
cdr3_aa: CASSWGRRGTDTQYF
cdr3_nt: TGTGCCAGCAGTTGGGGACGGCGCGGCACAGATACGCAGTATTTT

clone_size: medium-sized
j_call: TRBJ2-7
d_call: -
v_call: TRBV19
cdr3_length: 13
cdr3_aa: CASSTRSGGGQYF
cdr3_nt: TGTGCCAGTAGTACCCGCAGCGGAGGGGGGCAGTACTTC

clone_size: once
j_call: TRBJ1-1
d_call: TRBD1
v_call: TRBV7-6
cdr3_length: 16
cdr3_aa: CASSSGTGGVSTEAFF
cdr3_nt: TGTGCCAGCAGCTCCGGGACAGGGGGCGTAAGCACTGAAGCTTTCTTT

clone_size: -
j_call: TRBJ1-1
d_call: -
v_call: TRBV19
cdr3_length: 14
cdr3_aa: CASTEGPADTEAFF
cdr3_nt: TGTGCCAGTACCGAGGGCCCTGCGGACACTGAAGCTTTCTTT

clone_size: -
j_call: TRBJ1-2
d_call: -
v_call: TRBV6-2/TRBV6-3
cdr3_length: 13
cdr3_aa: CASSYRLTNGYTF
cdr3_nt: TGTGCCAGCAGTTACCGACTAACAAATGGCTACACCTTC

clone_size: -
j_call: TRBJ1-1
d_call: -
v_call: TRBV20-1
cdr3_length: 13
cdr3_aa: CSASQGMNTEAFF
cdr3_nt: TGCAGTGCTAGCCAAGGCATGAACACTGAAGCTTTCTTT

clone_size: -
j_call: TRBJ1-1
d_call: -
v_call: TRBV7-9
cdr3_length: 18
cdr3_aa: CASSPAGQGGGMNTEAFF
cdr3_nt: TGTGCCAGCAGCCCCGCAGGCCAGGGTGGGGGCATGAACACTGAAGCTTTCTTT

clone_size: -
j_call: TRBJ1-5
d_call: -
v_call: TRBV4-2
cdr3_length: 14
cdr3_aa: CASSPRDSNQPQHF
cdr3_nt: TGTGCCAGCAGTCCCAGGGATAGCAATCAGCCCCAGCATTTT

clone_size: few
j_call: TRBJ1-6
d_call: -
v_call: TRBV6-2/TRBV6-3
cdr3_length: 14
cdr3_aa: CASTTEAYNSPLHF
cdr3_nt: TGTGCCAGCACCACAGAGGCCTATAATTCACCCCTCCACTTT

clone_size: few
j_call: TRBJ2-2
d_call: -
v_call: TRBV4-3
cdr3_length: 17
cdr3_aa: CASSQVAGQMNTGELFF
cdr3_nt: TGCGCCAGCAGCCAAGTCGCCGGACAGATGAACACCGGGGAGCTGTTTTTT

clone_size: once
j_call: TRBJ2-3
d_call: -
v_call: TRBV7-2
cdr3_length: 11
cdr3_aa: CASGSTDTQYF
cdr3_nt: TGTGCCAGCGGAAGCACAGATACGCAGTATTTT

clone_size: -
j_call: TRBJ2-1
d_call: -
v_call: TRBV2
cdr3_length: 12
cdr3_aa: CASSGFDMEQFF
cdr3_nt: TGTGCCAGCTCTGGCTTTGACATGGAGCAGTTCTTC

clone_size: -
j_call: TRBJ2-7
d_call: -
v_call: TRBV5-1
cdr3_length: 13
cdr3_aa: CASGWDFGYEQYF
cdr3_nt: TGCGCCAGCGGGTGGGATTTTGGCTACGAGCAGTACTTC

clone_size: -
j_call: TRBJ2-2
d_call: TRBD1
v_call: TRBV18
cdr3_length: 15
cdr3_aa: CASSTGTGDTGELFF
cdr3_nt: TGTGCCAGCTCAACCGGGACAGGGGACACCGGGGAGCTGTTTTTT

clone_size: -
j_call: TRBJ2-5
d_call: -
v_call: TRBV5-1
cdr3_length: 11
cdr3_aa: CASRIQETQYF
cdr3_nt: TGCGCCAGCAGAATCCAAGAGACCCAGTACTTC

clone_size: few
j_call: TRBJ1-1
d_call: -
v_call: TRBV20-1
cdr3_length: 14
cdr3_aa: CSAGIWAANTEAFF
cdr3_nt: TGCAGTGCGGGGATCTGGGCCGCGAACACTGAAGCTTTCTTT

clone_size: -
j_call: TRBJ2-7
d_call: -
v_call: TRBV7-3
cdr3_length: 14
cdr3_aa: CASSLGPGNYEQYF
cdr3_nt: TGTGCCAGCAGCTTAGGGCCAGGCAACTACGAGCAGTACTTC

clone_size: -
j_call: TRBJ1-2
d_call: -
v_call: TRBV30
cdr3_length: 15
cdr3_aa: CAWNKKNGLVYGYTF
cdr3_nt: TGTGCCTGGAATAAGAAGAACGGACTTGTATACGGCTACACCTTC

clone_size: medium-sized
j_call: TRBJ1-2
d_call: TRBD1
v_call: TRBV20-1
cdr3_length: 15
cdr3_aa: CSARAGQGGLGGYTF
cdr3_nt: TGCAGTGCTAGAGCGGGACAGGGAGGTCTAGGTGGCTACACCTTC

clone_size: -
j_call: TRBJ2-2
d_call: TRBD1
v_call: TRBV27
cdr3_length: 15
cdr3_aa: CASRRQGRLTGELFF
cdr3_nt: TGTGCCAGCAGAAGACAGGGGAGGCTCACCGGGGAGCTGTTTTTT

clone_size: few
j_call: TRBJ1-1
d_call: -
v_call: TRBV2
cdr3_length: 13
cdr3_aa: CASSAMGNTEAFF
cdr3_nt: TGTGCCAGCAGTGCGATGGGGAACACTGAAGCTTTCTTT

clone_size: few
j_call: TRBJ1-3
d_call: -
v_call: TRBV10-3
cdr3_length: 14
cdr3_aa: CAISEPRASGTIYF
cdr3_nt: TGTGCCATCAGTGAACCGAGGGCAAGCGGCACCATATATTTT

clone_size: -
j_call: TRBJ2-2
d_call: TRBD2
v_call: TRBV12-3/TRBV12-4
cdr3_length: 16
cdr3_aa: CASSISGGRNTGELFF
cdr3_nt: TGTGCCAGCAGCATTAGCGGGGGGCGGAACACCGGGGAGCTGTTTTTT

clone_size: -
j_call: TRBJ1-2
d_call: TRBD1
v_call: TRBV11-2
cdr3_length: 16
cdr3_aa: CASSLVPFSGGNGYTF
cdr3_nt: TGTGCCAGCAGCTTAGTCCCTTTTTCAGGGGGCAATGGCTACACCTTC

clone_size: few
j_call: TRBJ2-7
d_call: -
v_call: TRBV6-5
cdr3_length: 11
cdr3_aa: CASSYSLEQYF
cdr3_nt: TGTGCCAGCAGTTACTCCCTGGAGCAGTACTTC

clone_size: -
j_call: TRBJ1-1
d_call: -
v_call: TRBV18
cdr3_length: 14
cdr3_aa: CASSPSSRNTEAFF
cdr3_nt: TGTGCCAGCTCACCGTCATCCAGGAACACTGAAGCTTTCTTT

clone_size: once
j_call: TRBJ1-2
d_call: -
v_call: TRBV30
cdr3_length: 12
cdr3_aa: CAWRGQGGGYTF
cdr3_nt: TGTGCCTGGAGGGGGCAGGGAGGCGGCTACACCTTC

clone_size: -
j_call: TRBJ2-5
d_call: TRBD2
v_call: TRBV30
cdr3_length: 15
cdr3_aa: CAYSLAGGLQETQYF
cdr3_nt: TGTGCCTACTCTCTAGCGGGAGGTCTCCAAGAGACCCAGTACTTC

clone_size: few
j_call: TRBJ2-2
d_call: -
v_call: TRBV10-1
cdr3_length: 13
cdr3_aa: CASSVTGTGELFF
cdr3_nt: TGCGCCAGCAGTGTTACGGGTACCGGGGAGCTGTTTTTT

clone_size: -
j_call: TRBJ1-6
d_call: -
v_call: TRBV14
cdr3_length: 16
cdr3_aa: CASSQGGWSYNSPLHF
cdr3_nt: TGTGCCAGCAGCCAAGGGGGCTGGTCCTATAATTCACCCCTCCACTTT

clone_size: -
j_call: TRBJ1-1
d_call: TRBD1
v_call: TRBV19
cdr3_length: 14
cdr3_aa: CASTRDRGITEAFF
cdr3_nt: TGTGCCAGCACAAGGGACAGGGGAATCACTGAAGCTTTCTTT

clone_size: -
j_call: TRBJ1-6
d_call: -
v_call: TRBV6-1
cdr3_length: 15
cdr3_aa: CASSPSSDGNSPLHF
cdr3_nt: TGTGCCAGCAGTCCAAGTTCGGACGGCAATTCACCCCTCCACTTT

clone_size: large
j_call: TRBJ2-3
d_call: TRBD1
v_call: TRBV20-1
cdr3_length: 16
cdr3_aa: CSARVLSRGQTDTQYF
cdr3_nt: TGCAGTGCTAGAGTGCTTAGCAGGGGGCAGACAGATACGCAGTATTTT

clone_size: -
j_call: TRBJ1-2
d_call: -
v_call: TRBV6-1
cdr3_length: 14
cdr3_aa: CASSPRQLGGGYTF
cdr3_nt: TGTGCCAGCAGTCCGCGACAACTTGGGGGTGGCTACACCTTC

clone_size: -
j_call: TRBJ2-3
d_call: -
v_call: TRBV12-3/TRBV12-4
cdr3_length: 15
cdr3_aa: CASREGGATTDTQYF
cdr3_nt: TGTGCCAGCAGAGAGGGTGGGGCCACCACAGATACGCAGTATTTT